A single sample is the source of the 15 T cell receptor beta chains below, sequenced in a study of circulating CD8 cells and anti-PD-1 response in melanoma. Each library started from around 14 ng of total RNA using the QIAseq Immune Repertoire TCR panel. TCRdb passed the reads through MiXCR, listing each CDR3 protein once. The sample yields roughly 150 distinct CDR3 sequences, approximately 7.6% seen once. From live CD3+CD8+TCRalphabeta+ cells, four PD-1 and/or TIGIT subsets were sorted. This material consisted of CD8+ T cells from PBMCs, taken at baseline or after one month of anti-PD-1 therapy (not recorded which). The receptors originated from a human donor with melanoma.

By proportion, this clonotype is large. The chain employs TRBV10-3 and TRBJ2-7, with no clear D. This CDR3 spans 14 amino acids. Germline lookup yields CDR1 ENHRY and CDR2 SYGVKD. Trimming removed 3 bases at V and 0 bases at J, with 9 bases between. CDR3: CAISEWVSSYEQYF. DNA for the CDR3: TGTGCCATCAGTGAATGGGTCAGCTCCTACGAGCAGTACTTC.

This clonotype is termed large. Possible read error: a much larger clone is one base away. The chain couples TRBV4-2 to TRBJ2-3, with unresolved D. CDR3 size: 12 residues. The germline V gene has CDR1 LGHNA and CDR2 YNFKEQ. The CDR3 loop reads CASSPPIGTQCF. The CDR3 DNA follows: TGTGCCAGCAGCCCACCGATCGGTACGCAGTGTTTT.

The chain is built from TRBV27 and TRBJ2-5; D possibly corresponds to TRBD2 (5 bases). The V end lost 11 bases, the J end lost 1 base, and 20 bases lay between the germline ends. The CDR3 is 15 residues long. Germline V gene sequence: CDR1 MNHEY, CDR2 SMNVEV (reference sequence). As DNA, the CDR3 is TGTGCCGCGGGCAGTGGGGATGGGGTCCAAGAGACCCAGTACTTC. Translated: CAAGSGDGVQETQYF.

Relative to its sample, this clonotype is large. The J gene is TRBJ1-2, the V gene TRBV19; a weak D match, TRBD1 (5 bases). V lost 2 bases, J lost 5 bases, and 6 bases lay in between. Looked up from germline, CDR1 is LNHDA and CDR2 is SQIVND (reference sequence). CDR3 length: 12 amino acids. This chain's CDR3 is CASSIWGYGYTF. CDR3 sequence (DNA): TGTGCCAGTAGTATATGGGGGTATGGCTACACCTTC.

By frequency in the sample, this clonotype is hyperexpanded. The V gene is TRBV28, the J gene TRBJ2-7; 7 bases fit TRBD2. The length of the CDR3 is 15 residues. Germline trimming cut 5 bases from V and 0 bases from J; bases unmatched to any gene: 7. CDR1 is MDHEN, CDR2 SYDVKM, per germline. The CDR3 loop reads CASSPLSGFSYEQYF. The CDR3 DNA sequence: TGTGCCAGCAGTCCCCTTAGCGGGTTCTCCTACGAGCAGTACTTC.

By sample fraction, this clonotype is large. This rearrangement joins TRBV5-1 to TRBJ2-1, with TRBD2 matching 13 bases. The CDR3 runs to 16 residues. The trim removed 4 bases at V and 2 bases at J, leaving 3 bases unmatched. Germline V gene sequence: CDR1 SGHRS, CDR2 YFSETQ. The CDR3 here is CASSATSGRTYNEQFF. The CDR3 nucleotides are TGCGCCAGCAGCGCGACTAGCGGGAGGACCTACAATGAGCAGTTCTTC.

This clonotype is judged large. At one boundary the junction diverges from the germline segment, which might be a read error. The chain has TRBV7-2 and TRBJ2-5, with 8 bases identical to TRBD2. The CDR3 spans 12 residues. Germline assignment: CDR1 SGHTA and CDR2 FQGNSA. The CDR3 DNA sequence: TGTGCCAGCAGCCAGGGGAGGCGGGGGGCGGACTTC. It specifies CASSQGRRGADF.

By proportion, this clonotype is medium-sized. The rearrangement joins TRBV27 to TRBJ2-7; no definite D call. Germline CDR1 MNHEY, CDR2 SMNVEV (reference sequence). The CDR3 totals 16 residues. V lost 3 bases and J lost 3, with 18 bases in between. CDR3 sequence: CASSLGPPGLYYEQYF. In DNA, the CDR3 is TGTGCCAGCAGTTTGGGCCCTCCGGGCCTTTACTACGAGCAGTACTTC.

By share of the sample, this clonotype is large. CDR3 region: CASSLGGMNTEAFF. The CDR3 coding sequence is TGTGCCAGCAGCTTAGGGGGTATGAACACTGAAGCTTTCTTT. The chain joins TRBV7-2 to TRBJ1-1; D remains unclear. With 1 base removed from V and 0 bases from J, the gap between germline ends came to 6 bases. The germline V gene encodes CDR1 SGHTA and CDR2 FQGNSA. This CDR3 has 14 amino acids.

This clonotype is large by share. The gene calls are TRBV21-1 and TRBJ2-7; TRBD1, the table's D call, was not compared with the DNA. TRBV21-1 is shown as a pseudogene. This CDR3 spans 15 amino acids. CDR3 in amino acids: CASKSPGPFNPKQYF. Here the CDR3 DNA reads TGTGCCAGCAAATCACCGGGACCGTTCAACCCTAAGCAGTACTTC.

By share of the sample, this clonotype is large. The chain carries TRBV4-1 and TRBJ2-7; weak D call: TRBD1 (6 bases). Germline V gene lookup returns CDR1 MGHRA and CDR2 YSYEKL. This CDR3 has 13 residues. Trimming cost V 3 bases and J 5 bases, with 11 bases left between them. The CDR3 bases are TGCGCCAGCAGCCAGACAGGTCGCAACGAGCAGTACTTC. This translates into CASSQTGRNEQYF.

This clonotype is judged hyperexpanded. The CDR3 sequence is CASSYPRATGRGETQYF. The CDR3 bases are TGTGCCAGTAGCTACCCCAGAGCGACAGGCCGCGGAGAGACCCAGTACTTC. This chain joins TRBV19 and TRBJ2-5, with a tentative D call TRBD1 (6 bases). The CDR3 covers 17 residues. Germline assignment: CDR1 LNHDA and CDR2 SQIVND (reference sequence). Trimming shortened V by 6 bases and J by 4 bases, and 24 bases separated the two germline ends.

This clonotype is categorized as large (0.1 to 1%). This chain's CDR3 is CASSLRRGTDTQYF. For the CDR3, the DNA is TGTGCCAGCAGCCTTCGGAGGGGCACAGATACGCAGTATTTT. The chain has TRBV7-8 and TRBJ2-3; D perhaps matches TRBD2 (6 bases). CDR3 length: 14 amino acids. The germline gives CDR1 SGHVS, CDR2 FQNEAQ. V lost 5 bases to trimming and J lost 1 base, with 10 bases between them.

This sequence joins TRBV28 and TRBJ2-5; 9 nucleotides agree with TRBD1. J gave up 5 bases and V 6 bases, and 7 bases lay outside the gene matches. This CDR3 spans 14 amino acids. Germline V gene lookup returns CDR1 MDHEN and CDR2 SYDVKM. The CDR3 reads CASRAQGARETQYF. CDR3 DNA: TGTGCCAGCAGGGCACAGGGGGCGCGTGAGACCCAGTACTTC.

By frequency in the sample, this clonotype is medium-sized. The V call is TRBV20-1, the J call TRBJ2-5; D perhaps matches TRBD2 (6 bases). The V gene lost 8 bases and the J gene lost 1 base, with 14 bases spanning the gap. CDR1 DFQATT and CDR2 SNEGSKA come from the germline V gene (reference sequence). The CDR3 extends over 13 amino acids. The CDR3 reads CSSPWGVQETQYF. The CDR3 nucleotides read TGCAGTTCTCCATGGGGGGTCCAAGAGACCCAGTACTTC.